The rows below give T cell receptor beta chains drawn from one sample of a study of T cell responses to AZD1222 COVID-19 vaccine. Here immunoSEQ multiplex PCR was the method, and the copy in TCRdb shows in-frame clones only, minus some. The data hold about 180,000 clones, with just under 95% observed a single time. Sequences were derived from peripheral blood, sampled 28 days after the second dose of the MenACWY control vaccine. The receptors derive from an adult who received the MenACWY meningococcal vaccine as a control. CDR3s include the opening cysteine and the closing phenylalanine or tryptophan. The order of the fields is J gene, CDR3 length, D gene, clone size, V gene, CDR3 DNA, CDR3 protein. D genes are given only for firm matches. The size of a clone is reported for some rows only, either as once, few or many, or as a class for expanded clones.

j_gene: TRBJ1-1; len: 12; d_gene: TRBD1; abundance: -; v_gene: TRBV19; CDR3nt: TGTGCCAGTAGTTTCCAGGGGGCAGAAGCTTTCTTT; CDR3aa: CASSFQGAEAFF
j_gene: TRBJ1-2; len: 14; d_gene: TRBD1; abundance: -; v_gene: TRBV7-9; CDR3nt: TGTGCCAGCAGCCGGGACAGCGCTAACTATGGCTACACCTTC; CDR3aa: CASSRDSANYGYTF
j_gene: TRBJ2-2; len: 13; d_gene: -; abundance: -; v_gene: TRBV7-9; CDR3nt: TGTGCCAGCAGCCCCAGGCGGACCGGGGAGCTGTTTTTT; CDR3aa: CASSPRRTGELFF
j_gene: TRBJ1-2; len: 14; d_gene: -; abundance: few; v_gene: TRBV2; CDR3nt: TGTGCCAGCAGTGAACAAAACCTCAAGGGCGGCTACACCTTC; CDR3aa: CASSEQNLKGGYTF
j_gene: TRBJ1-1; len: 12; d_gene: -; abundance: -; v_gene: TRBV5-1; CDR3nt: TGCGCCAGCAGCTTGCCGAACACTGAAGCTTTCTTT; CDR3aa: CASSLPNTEAFF
j_gene: TRBJ1-2; len: 15; d_gene: TRBD1; abundance: -; v_gene: TRBV2; CDR3nt: TGTGCCAGCAGTGCTAGACAGGGGTCTTACTATGGCTACACCTTC; CDR3aa: CASSARQGSYYGYTF
j_gene: TRBJ2-7; len: 16; d_gene: -; abundance: once; v_gene: TRBV6-2/TRBV6-3; CDR3nt: TGTGCCAGCAGCCCCGAGGCGTGGCGGGGTCGATACGAGCAGTACTTC; CDR3aa: CASSPEAWRGRYEQYF
j_gene: TRBJ1-3; len: 13; d_gene: -; abundance: -; v_gene: TRBV28; CDR3nt: TGTGCCAGCAGTTTTTCAGGAGGAAACACCATATATTTT; CDR3aa: CASSFSGGNTIYF
j_gene: TRBJ1-4; len: 16; d_gene: -; abundance: -; v_gene: TRBV19; CDR3nt: TGTGCCAGTAGTATTTCGGGGGCCGCGGCCAATGAAAAACTGTTTTTT; CDR3aa: CASSISGAAANEKLFF
j_gene: TRBJ2-7; len: 17; d_gene: TRBD1; abundance: -; v_gene: TRBV5-1; CDR3nt: TGCGCCAGCAGCCCCCAACCGGGACAGGGGCGCTACTACGAGCAGTACTTC; CDR3aa: CASSPQPGQGRYYEQYF
j_gene: TRBJ1-5; len: 13; d_gene: -; abundance: -; v_gene: TRBV12-3/TRBV12-4; CDR3nt: TGTGCCAGCAGTCTTGGGGTCAATCAGCCCCAGCATTTT; CDR3aa: CASSLGVNQPQHF
j_gene: TRBJ2-7; len: 14; d_gene: TRBD1; abundance: -; v_gene: TRBV6-5; CDR3nt: TGTGCCAGCAGCGCCGGGACAGGGTTTGGCGAGCAGTACTTC; CDR3aa: CASSAGTGFGEQYF